The 6 T cell receptor beta chains below were found in one sample sequenced in a study of identical twins. TCRdb reanalysed the 5' RACE reads using MiXCR and keeps one entry per CDR3 protein. The profile shows 200,000 to 250,000 distinct CDR3 sequences, more than 12% of them singletons. The specimen sequenced was memory (CD45RO+) T cells sorted from blood. Receptor source: a woman younger than 30 in good health.

This clonotype has a handful of counts. The chain couples TRBV2 to TRBJ1-3; D is ambiguous. Germline V gene lookup returns CDR1 SNHLY and CDR2 FYNNEI. The length of the CDR3 is 17 residues. V lost 0 bases to trimming and J lost 4 bases, with 16 bases between them. In DNA, the CDR3 is TGTGCCAGCAGTGAAGCCGGCACCGGGCGCCGAGGAAACACCATATATTTT. Amino acids: CASSEAGTGRRGNTIYF.

CDR3 nucleotide sequence: TGTGCCAGCAGAGTTGGGGACAGGGGCTTCTCAGATACGCAGTATTTT. Protein product: CASRVGDRGFSDTQYF. The chain carries TRBV27 and TRBJ2-3; 10 bases fit TRBD1. The V and J ends lost 6 bases and 4 bases, in that order; junction bases with no gene match: 10. Looked up from germline, CDR1 is MNHEY and CDR2 is SMNVEV (reference sequence). This CDR3 is built from 16 residues.

This chain joins TRBV4-1 and TRBJ2-2; D call uncertain. Germline CDR1 reads MGHRA; CDR2 reads YSYEKL. V lost 3 bases and J lost 2, with 7 bases in between. The CDR3 covers 14 residues. The CDR3 DNA sequence: TGCGCCAGCAGCCAGCAGGCCAACACCGGGGAGCTGTTTTTT. It translates to CASSQQANTGELFF.

The chain uses TRBV29-1 and TRBJ2-3; D may be TRBD1 (6 bases). V was pared by 5 bases and J by 6 bases, with 21 bases between. This CDR3 spans 15 amino acids. The germline V gene encodes CDR1 SQVTM and CDR2 ANQGSEA. CDR3: CSVSGWKAGEDTQYF. The CDR3 DNA reads TGCAGCGTTTCAGGTTGGAAGGCAGGGGAGGATACGCAGTATTTT.

This clonotype has ten or more counts. CDR3 in amino acids: CASRLGLAGGNSLGEQFF. The DNA of the CDR3 is TGTGCCAGCAGATTGGGACTAGCGGGAGGTAATTCTTTGGGTGAGCAGTTCTTC. V and J are TRBV11-1 and TRBJ2-1, with 15 positions matching TRBD2. Per germline, CDR1 SGHAT and CDR2 FQDESV (reference sequence). This CDR3 is built from 18 residues. The junction had 15 bases not matched to a gene; V was cut back by 6 bases and J by 9 bases.

This clonotype has at least ten counts. The gene calls are TRBV7-2 and TRBJ1-5; no clear D. Germline CDR1 reads SGHTA; CDR2 reads FQGNSA. CDR3 length equals 13 residues. V gave up 4 bases and J gave up 6 bases, with 10 bases separating them. The CDR3 sequence: CASSSNPGQPQHF. The CDR3 DNA sequence: TGTGCCAGCAGCTCCAACCCAGGTCAGCCCCAGCATTTT.